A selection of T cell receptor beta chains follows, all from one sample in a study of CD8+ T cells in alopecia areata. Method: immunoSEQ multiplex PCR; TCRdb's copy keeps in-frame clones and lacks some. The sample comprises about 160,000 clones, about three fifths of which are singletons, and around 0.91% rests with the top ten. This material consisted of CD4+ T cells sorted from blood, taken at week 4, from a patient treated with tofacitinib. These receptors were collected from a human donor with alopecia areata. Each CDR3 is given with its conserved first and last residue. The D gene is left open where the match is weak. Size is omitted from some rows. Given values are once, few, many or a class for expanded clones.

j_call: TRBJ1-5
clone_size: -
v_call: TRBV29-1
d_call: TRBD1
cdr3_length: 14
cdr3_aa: CSAETGAPGQPQHF
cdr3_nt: TGCAGCGCTGAGACAGGGGCTCCGGGTCAGCCCCAGCATTTT

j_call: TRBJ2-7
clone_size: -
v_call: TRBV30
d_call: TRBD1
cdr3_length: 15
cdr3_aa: CAWSVPGTGSYEQYF
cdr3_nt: TGTGCCTGGAGCGTGCCGGGGACAGGGTCCTACGAGCAGTACTTC

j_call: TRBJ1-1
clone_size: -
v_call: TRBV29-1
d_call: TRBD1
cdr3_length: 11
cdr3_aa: CSVVGQGKAFF
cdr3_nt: TGCAGCGTTGTAGGACAGGGAAAAGCTTTCTTT

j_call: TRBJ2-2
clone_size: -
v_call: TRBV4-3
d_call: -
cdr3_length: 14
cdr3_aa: CASSQDGITGELFF
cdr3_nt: TGCGCCAGCAGCCAAGATGGGATCACCGGGGAGCTGTTTTTT

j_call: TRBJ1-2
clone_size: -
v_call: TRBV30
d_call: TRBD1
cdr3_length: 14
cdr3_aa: CAWSVRQGTGGYTF
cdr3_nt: TGTGCCTGGAGTGTACGACAGGGGACGGGAGGCTACACCTTC

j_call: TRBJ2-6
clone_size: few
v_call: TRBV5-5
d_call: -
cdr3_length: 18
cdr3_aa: CASSFWGRRLSGANVLTF
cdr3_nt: TGTGCCAGCAGCTTTTGGGGACGAAGGCTTTCTGGGGCCAACGTCCTGACTTTC

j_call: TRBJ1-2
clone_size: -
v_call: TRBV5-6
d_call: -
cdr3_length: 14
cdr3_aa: CASRMQDHYYGYTF
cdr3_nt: TGTGCCAGCAGGATGCAGGACCACTACTATGGCTACACCTTC

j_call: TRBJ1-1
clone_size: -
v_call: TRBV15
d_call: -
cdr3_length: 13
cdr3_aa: CATSRRTGTQAFF
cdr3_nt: TGTGCCACCAGTAGGCGTACAGGGACGCAAGCTTTCTTT

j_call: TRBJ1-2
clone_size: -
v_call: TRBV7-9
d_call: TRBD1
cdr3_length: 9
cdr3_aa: CATRDRLTF
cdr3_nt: TGTGCCACCCGGGACAGGCTGACCTTC

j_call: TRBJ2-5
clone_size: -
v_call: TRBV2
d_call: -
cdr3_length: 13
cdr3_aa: CASSEDTQETQYF
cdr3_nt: TGTGCCAGCAGTGAAGACACGCAAGAGACCCAGTACTTC

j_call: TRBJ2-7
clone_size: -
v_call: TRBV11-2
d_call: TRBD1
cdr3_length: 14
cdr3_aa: CASSQGQGTYEQYF
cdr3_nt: TGTGCCAGCAGCCAGGGACAGGGGACCTACGAGCAGTACTTC

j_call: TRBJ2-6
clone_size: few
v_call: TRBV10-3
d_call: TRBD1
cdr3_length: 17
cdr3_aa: CAISDRGAGIGANVLTF
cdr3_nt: TGTGCCATCAGCGACAGGGGCGCAGGTATTGGGGCCAACGTCCTGACTTTC

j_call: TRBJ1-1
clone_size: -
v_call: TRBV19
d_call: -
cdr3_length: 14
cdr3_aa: CASSISIGGTEAFF
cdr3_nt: TGTGCCAGTAGTATATCGATCGGGGGCACTGAAGCTTTCTTT

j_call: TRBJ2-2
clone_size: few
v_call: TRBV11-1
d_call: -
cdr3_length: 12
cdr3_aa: CASSFNTGELFF
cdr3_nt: TGTGCCAGCAGTTTCAACACCGGGGAGCTGTTTTTT

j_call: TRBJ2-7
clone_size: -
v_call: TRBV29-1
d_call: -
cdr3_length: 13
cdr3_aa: CSVRGKGTYEQYF
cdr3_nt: TGCAGCGTTCGGGGAAAGGGCACATACGAGCAGTACTTC

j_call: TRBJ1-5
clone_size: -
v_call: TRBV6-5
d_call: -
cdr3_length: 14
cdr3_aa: CASSESTVNQPQHF
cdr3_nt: TGTGCCAGCAGTGAGAGTACTGTCAATCAGCCCCAGCATTTT

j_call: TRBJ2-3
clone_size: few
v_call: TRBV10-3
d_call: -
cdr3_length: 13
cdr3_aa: CAIKDINWDTQYF
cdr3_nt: TGTGCCATCAAGGACATCAACTGGGATACGCAGTATTTT

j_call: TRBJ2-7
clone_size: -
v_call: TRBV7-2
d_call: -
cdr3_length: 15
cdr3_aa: CASSLSGSATYEQYF
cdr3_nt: TGTGCCAGCAGCTTATCAGGGTCCGCAACCTACGAGCAGTACTTC

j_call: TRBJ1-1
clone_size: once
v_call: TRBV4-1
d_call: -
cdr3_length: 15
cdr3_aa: CASSQDTGYNTEAFF
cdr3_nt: TGCGCCAGCAGCCAAGATACCGGTTACAACACTGAAGCTTTCTTT

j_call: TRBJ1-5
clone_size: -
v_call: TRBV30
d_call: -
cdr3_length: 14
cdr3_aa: CAWSVTVAIKPQHF
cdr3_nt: TGTGCCTGGAGTGTAACAGTTGCAATCAAGCCCCAGCATTTT

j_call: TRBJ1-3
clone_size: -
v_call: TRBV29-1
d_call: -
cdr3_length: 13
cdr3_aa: CSAEGVLRNTIYF
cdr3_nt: TGCAGCGCCGAGGGGGTGTTGAGGAACACCATATATTTT

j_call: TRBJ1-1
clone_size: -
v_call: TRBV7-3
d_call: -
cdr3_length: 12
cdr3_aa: CAVSPGSTEAFF
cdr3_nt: TGTGCCGTTTCCCCTGGGAGCACTGAAGCTTTCTTT

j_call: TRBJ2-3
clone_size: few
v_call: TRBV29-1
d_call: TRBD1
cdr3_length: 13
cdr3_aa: CSVQSSQGVTQYF
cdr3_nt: TGCAGCGTCCAAAGTTCACAGGGGGTTACGCAGTATTTT

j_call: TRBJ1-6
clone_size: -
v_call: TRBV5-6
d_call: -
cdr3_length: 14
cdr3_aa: CASSLFGPGSPLHF
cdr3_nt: TGTGCCAGCAGCTTGTTTGGCCCGGGGTCACCCCTCCACTTT

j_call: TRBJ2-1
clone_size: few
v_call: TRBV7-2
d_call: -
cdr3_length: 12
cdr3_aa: CASTGRRNEQFF
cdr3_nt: TGTGCCAGCACGGGTCGCCGGAATGAGCAGTTCTTC

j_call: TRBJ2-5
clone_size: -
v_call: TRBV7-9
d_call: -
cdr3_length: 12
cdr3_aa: CASSLLGETQYF
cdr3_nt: TGTGCCAGCAGCTTATTGGGAGAGACCCAGTACTTC

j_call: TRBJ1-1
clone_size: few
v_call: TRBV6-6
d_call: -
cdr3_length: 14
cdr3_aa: CASSDGTSNTEAFF
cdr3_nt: TGTGCCAGCAGTGACGGGACATCGAACACTGAAGCTTTCTTT

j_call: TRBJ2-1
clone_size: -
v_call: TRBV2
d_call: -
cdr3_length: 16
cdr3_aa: CASSPRRGAVGNEQFF
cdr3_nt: TGTGCCAGCAGCCCCAGACGGGGGGCCGTGGGCAATGAGCAGTTCTTC

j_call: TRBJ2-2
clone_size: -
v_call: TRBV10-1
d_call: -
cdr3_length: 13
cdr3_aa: CASSWSNTGELFF
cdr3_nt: TGCGCCAGCAGTTGGTCGAACACCGGGGAGCTGTTTTTT

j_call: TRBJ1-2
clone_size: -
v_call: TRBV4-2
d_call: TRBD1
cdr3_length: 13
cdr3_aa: CASSQEQGESYTF
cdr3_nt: TGTGCCAGCAGCCAAGAACAGGGGGAGAGCTACACCTTC

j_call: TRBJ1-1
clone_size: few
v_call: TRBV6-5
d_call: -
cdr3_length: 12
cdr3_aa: CASSSPSTEAFF
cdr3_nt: TGTGCCAGCAGTTCCCCCTCCACTGAAGCTTTCTTT

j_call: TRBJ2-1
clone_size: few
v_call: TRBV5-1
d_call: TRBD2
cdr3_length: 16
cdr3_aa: CASSPLTSGGSNEQFF
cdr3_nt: TGCGCCAGCAGCCCCTTGACTAGCGGGGGATCTAATGAGCAGTTCTTC

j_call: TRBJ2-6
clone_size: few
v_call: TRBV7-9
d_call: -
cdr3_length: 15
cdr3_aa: CASSRTLSGANVLTF
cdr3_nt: TGTGCCAGCAGCCGAACCCTCTCTGGGGCCAACGTCCTGACTTTC

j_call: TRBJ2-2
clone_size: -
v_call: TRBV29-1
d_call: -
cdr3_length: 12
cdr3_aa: CSAPTAGGELFF
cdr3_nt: TGCAGCGCCCCCACGGCGGGTGGGGAGCTGTTTTTT

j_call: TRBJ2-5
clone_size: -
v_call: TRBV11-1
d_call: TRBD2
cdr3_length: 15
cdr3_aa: CASSLSPSGLETQYF
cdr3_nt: TGTGCCAGCAGCTTATCCCCTAGCGGTCTAGAGACCCAGTACTTC

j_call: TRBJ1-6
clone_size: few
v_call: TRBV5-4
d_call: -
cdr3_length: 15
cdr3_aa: CASSLVDGNNSPLHF
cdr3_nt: TGTGCCAGCAGCTTAGTGGACGGAAATAATTCACCCCTCCACTTT

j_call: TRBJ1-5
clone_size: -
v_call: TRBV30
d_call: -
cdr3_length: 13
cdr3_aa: CAWTGVIGQPQHF
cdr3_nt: TGTGCCTGGACAGGGGTTATTGGTCAGCCCCAGCATTTT

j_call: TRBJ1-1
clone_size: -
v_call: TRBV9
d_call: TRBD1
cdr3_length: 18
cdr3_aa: CASSAWDRGVGVNTEAFF
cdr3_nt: TGTGCCAGCAGCGCTTGGGACAGGGGAGTGGGAGTGAACACTGAAGCTTTCTTT

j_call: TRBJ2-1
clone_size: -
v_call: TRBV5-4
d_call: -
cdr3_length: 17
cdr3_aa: CASSLVMGATLYNEQFF
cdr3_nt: TGTGCCAGCAGCTTGGTAATGGGGGCGACGTTATACAATGAGCAGTTCTTC

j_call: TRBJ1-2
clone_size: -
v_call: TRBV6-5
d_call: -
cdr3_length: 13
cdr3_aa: CASTLDLNSGYTF
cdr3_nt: TGTGCCAGCACCCTGGACCTTAACTCCGGCTACACCTTC

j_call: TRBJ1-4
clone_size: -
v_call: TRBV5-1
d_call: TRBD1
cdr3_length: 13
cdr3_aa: CASSLDRGEKLFF
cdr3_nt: TGCGCCAGCAGCTTGGACAGGGGTGAAAAACTGTTTTTT

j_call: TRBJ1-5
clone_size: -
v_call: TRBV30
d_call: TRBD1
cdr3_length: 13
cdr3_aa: CAWSVLGGQPQHF
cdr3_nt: TGTGCCTGGAGTGTATTAGGGGGCCAGCCCCAGCATTTT

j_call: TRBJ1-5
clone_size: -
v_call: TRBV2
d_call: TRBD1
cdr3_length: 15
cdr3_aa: CASRLGTGGNQPQHF
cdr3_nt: TGTGCCAGCCGCCTGGGGACAGGGGGCAATCAGCCCCAGCATTTT

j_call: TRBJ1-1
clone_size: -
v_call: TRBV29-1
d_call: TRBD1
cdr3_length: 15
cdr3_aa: CSADGTGGVNTEAFF
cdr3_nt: TGCAGCGCCGATGGGACAGGGGGAGTAAACACTGAAGCTTTCTTT

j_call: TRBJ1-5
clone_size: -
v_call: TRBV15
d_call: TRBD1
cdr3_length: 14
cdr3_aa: CATTRDRGNQPQHF
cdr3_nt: TGTGCCACTACCAGAGACAGGGGTAATCAGCCCCAGCATTTT

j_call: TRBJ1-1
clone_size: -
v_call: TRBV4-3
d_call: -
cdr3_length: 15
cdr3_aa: CASSQGLLQNTEAFF
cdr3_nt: TGCGCCAGCAGCCAGGGCCTCCTACAGAACACTGAAGCTTTCTTT

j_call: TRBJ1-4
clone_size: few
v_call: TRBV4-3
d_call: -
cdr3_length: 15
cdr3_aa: CASSQDYRANEKLFF
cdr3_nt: TGCGCCAGCAGCCAAGATTACAGGGCTAATGAAAAACTGTTTTTT

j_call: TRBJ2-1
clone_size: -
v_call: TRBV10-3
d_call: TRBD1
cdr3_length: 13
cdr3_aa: CASRTGKVDEQFF
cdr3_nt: TGTGCCTCAAGGACAGGAAAAGTGGATGAGCAGTTCTTC

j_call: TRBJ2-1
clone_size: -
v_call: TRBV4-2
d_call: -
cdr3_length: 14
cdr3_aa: CASSQEPHRDEQFF
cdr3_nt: TGTGCCAGCAGCCAAGAGCCCCACAGGGACGAGCAGTTCTTC

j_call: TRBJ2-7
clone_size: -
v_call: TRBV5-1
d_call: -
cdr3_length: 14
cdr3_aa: CASSLDRATYEQYF
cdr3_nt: TGCGCCAGCAGCTTGGACAGGGCCACCTACGAGCAGTACTTC

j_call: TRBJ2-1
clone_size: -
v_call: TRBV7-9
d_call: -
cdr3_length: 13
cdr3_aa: CASSLGEGDEQFF
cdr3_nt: TGTGCCAGCAGCTTAGGAGAGGGGGATGAGCAGTTCTTC

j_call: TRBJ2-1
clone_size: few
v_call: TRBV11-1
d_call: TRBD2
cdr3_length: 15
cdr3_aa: CASTPVGTTSRGQFF
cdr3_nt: TGTGCCAGCACCCCCGTCGGGACTACCTCCCGGGGGCAGTTCTTC

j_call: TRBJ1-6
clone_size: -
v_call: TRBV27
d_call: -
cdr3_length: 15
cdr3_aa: CASSPGLSLNSPLHF
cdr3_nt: TGTGCCAGCAGTCCCGGACTGAGCTTGAATTCACCCCTCCACTTT

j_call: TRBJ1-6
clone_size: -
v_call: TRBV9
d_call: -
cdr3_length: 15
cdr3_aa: CASSPQSYSNSPLHF
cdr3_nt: TGTGCCAGCAGCCCCCAGTCCTACTCCAATTCACCCCTCCACTTT

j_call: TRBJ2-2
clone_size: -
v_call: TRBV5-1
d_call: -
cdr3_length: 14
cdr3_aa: CASSSRTVPGELFF
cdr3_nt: TGCGCCAGCAGCTCCCGGACAGTCCCCGGGGAGCTGTTTTTT

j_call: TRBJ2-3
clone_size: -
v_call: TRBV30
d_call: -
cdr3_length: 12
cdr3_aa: CASRVFKDTQYF
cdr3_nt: TGTGCCTCAAGGGTTTTCAAAGATACGCAGTATTTT

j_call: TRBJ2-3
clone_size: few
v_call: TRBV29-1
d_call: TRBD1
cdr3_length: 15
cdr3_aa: CSVGGPGQGLDTQYF
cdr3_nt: TGCAGCGTTGGCGGACCGGGACAGGGTCTAGATACGCAGTATTTT

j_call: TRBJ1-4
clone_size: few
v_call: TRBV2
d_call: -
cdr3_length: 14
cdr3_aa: CASRPDRTNEKLFF
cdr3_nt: TGTGCCAGCAGGCCAGACAGAACTAATGAAAAACTGTTTTTT